The source of this T cell receptor beta chain is a study of T-cell memory formation after mild COVID-19 (dated by TCRdb to the early 2020s). With respect to the entire study: TCR sequence clusters from the two donors were found to be largely donor specific. Longitudinal TCRalpha and TCRbeta repertoire sequencing tracked T-cell clones expanding and contracting after mild COVID-19 in a couple of donors. Two young, previously healthy adult volunteers, one female and one male, were included in the cohort.

Turning to this clonotype: Its antigen specificity is not known. Base qualities were left out, and no much larger clone turns up one base away.

V is pared back by 4 bases and J by 1 base, with 22 bases lying between the germline termini. The CDR3 runs 18 amino acids, cysteine and phenylalanine included. Just CDR3 DNA is preserved here, 54 bases in frame from base 1. The germline V gene gives CDR1 as LGHNA and CDR2 as YSLEER. Here is what the overall study found, with its caveats: Balanced CD4/CD8 phenotypes were observed for clones contracting from day 15 to 85, whereas a bias towards CD4+ was observed for a second wave of clones expanding from day 15 to 37. Some responding clones were detected in pre-infection memory, which suggested that pre-existing cross-reactive memory T cells had joined the SARS-CoV-2 response. Contracting CD4+ clones were located mainly in the CM and EM memory subsets, whereas CD8+ clones were found to be enriched in EMRA. SARS-CoV-2 specificity was not confirmed for the second-wave clones peaking on day 37. The study covered only two mild cases, and larger cohorts including severe cases with pre-infection samples were considered necessary.

Ficoll-Paque density gradient centrifugation was the method used to isolate PBMCs. Instrument on record: Illumina NovaSeq 6000. TCRalpha and TCRbeta cDNA libraries were constructed by 5'RACE with constant-segment primers, with sample barcodes and unique molecular identifiers being introduced. RNA was extracted from every sample with Trizol reagent. Amplification of the libraries took two PCR steps, and the second step added a second sample barcode plus Illumina TruSeq adapters. Sequencing of the libraries was done on an Illumina NovaSeq, producing 2 x 150 bp paired-end reads. The study's own analysis went as follows. The reads were demultiplexed and collapsed into UMI-guided consensus sequences using migec v1.2.7. Using mixcr v2.1.11, the UMI consensuses were aligned to TRA and TRB V and J templates and assembled into clonotypes. A clonotype was counted as expanded or contracted only when both edgeR and NoisET called the clonotype significant, with the noise models trained on biological replicates. For edgeR calls, the thresholds were a false discovery rate-adjusted p below 0.01 and a log2 fold-change of 1. As an exploratory analysis of dynamics, max-normalized trajectories of the 1000 most abundant clonotypes were examined by PCA with hierarchical clustering. Separately sequenced CD4+ and CD8+ repertoires were used to assign a CD4 or CD8 phenotype to each responding clone. The raw public reads went through TCRdb reprocessing: fastp at Q25, MiXCR clone calling, in-frame beta chains kept. Entries that share a CDR3 protein sequence are merged under the most common genes and DNA. These V and J calls originate from TCRdb's pipeline instead of the authors' own analysis. Here the sample has a few hundred thousand distinct CDR3 sequences; less than 25% occur a single time. The ten largest clones take up about 21% of the sample.

This clonotype originated in a man younger than 35 who had mild COVID-19 (a few samples of this study predate the infection). The sample titles of this study are shuffled in the database, so cell type and time point are left out; the donor was told from shared clones. Input material: PBMCs or a T cell subset sorted from them (not recorded which). The V gene is TRBV4-3 and the J gene is TRBJ2-5; TRBD1 is perhaps the D gene, given 6 matching bases. The CDR3: CASSPRLTGQVGQETQYF. The sequence in DNA is TGCGCCAGCAGCCCGAGGCTTACGGGACAAGTGGGCCAAGAGACCCAGTACTTC.